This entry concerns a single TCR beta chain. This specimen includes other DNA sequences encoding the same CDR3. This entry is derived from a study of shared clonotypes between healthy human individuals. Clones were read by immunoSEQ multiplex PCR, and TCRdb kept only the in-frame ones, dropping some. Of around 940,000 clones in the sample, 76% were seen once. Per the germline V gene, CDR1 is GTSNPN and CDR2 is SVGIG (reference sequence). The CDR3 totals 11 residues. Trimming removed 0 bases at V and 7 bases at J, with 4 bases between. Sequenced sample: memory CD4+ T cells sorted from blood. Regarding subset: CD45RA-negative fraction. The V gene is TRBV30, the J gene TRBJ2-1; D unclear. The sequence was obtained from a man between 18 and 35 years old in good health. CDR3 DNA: TGTGCCTGGAGTGTATCGAATGAGCAGTTCTTC. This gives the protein CAWSVSNEQFF.